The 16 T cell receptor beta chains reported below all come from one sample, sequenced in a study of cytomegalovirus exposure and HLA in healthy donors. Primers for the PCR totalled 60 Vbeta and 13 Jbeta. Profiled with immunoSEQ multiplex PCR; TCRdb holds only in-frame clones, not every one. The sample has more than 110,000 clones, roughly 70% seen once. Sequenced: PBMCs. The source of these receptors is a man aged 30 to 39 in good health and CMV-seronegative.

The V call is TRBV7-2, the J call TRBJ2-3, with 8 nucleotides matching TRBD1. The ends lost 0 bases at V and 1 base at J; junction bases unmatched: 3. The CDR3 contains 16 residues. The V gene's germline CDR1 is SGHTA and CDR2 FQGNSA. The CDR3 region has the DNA TGTGCCAGCAGCTTAGCCGGGACAGGAGGCACAGATACGCAGTATTTT. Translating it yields CASSLAGTGGTDTQYF. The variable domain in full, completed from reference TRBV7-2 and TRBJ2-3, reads GAGVSQSPSNKVTEKGKDVELRCDPISGHTALYWYRQSLGQGLEFLIYFQGNSAPDKSGLPSDRFSAERTGGSVSTLTIQRTQQEDSAVYLCASSLAGTGGTDTQYFGPGTRLTVL.

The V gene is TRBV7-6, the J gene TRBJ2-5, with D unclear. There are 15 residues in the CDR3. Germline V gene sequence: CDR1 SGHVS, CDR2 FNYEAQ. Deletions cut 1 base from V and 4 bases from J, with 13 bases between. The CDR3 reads CASSLGASPIETQYF. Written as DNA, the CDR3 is TGTGCCAGCAGCTTAGGGGCCTCCCCGATAGAGACCCAGTACTTC.

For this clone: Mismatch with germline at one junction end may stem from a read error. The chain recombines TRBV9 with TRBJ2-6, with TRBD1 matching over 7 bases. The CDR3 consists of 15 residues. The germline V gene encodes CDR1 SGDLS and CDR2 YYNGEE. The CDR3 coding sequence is TGTGCCAGCAGCGTTGAGGGGGCTGGGGCCAACGGCCTGACTTTC. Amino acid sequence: CASSVEGAGANGLTF.

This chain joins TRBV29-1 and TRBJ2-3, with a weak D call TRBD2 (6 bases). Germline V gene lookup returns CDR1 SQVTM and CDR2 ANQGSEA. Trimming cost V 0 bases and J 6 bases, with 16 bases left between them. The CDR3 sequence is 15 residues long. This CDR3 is CSVEDSEGPFDTQYF. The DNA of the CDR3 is TGCAGCGTTGAAGATTCGGAGGGTCCGTTCGATACGCAGTATTTT.

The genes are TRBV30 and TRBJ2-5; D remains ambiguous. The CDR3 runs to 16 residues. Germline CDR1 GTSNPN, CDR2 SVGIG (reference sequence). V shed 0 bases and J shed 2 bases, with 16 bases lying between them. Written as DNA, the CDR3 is TGTGCCTGGAGTGTAACTTTCCCCCTCATACAAGAGACCCAGTACTTC. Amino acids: CAWSVTFPLIQETQYF.

CDR3 loop: CASSRRGGAYEQYF. CDR3 bases: TGTGCCAGCAGTCGAAGGGGAGGGGCCTACGAGCAGTACTTC. V is TRBV28 and J is TRBJ2-7; 7 nucleotides align to TRBD2. Germline V lookup: CDR1 MDHEN, CDR2 SYDVKM. The CDR3 spans 14 residues. V was pared by 5 bases and J by 2 bases, with 6 bases of the junction left unmatched.

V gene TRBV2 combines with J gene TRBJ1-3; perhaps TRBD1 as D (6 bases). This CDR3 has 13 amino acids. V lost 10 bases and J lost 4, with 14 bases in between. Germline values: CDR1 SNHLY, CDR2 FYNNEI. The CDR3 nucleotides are TGTGCCACCCAGGGGCGCGGCGGAAACACCATATATTTT. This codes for CATQGRGGNTIYF.

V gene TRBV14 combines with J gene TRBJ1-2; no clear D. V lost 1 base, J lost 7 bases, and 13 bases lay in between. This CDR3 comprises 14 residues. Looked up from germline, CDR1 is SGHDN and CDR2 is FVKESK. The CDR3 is CASSQVPGIGGYTF. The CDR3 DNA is TGTGCCAGCAGCCAAGTTCCAGGAATTGGTGGCTACACCTTC.

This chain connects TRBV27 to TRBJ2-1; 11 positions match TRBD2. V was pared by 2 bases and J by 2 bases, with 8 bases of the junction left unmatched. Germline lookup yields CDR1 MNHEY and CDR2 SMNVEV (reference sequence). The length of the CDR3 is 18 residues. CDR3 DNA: TGTGCCAGCAGTTTAGGCCCCCCGGGACTAGCGGCCTACAATGAGCAGTTCTTC. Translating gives CASSLGPPGLAAYNEQFF.

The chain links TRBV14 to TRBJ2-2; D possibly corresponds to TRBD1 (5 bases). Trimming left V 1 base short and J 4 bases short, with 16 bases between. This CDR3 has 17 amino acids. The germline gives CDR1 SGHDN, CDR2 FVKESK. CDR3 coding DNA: TGTGCCAGCAGCCAAGGACGTTACAGGCTGACCACCGGGGAGCTGTTTTTT. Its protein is CASSQGRYRLTTGELFF.

CDR3 protein: CASTPLEGSESGELFF. CDR3 in DNA: TGCGCCAGCACCCCTCTGGAGGGGAGTGAGTCCGGGGAGCTGTTTTTT. This chain links TRBV5-1 with TRBJ2-2; D may be TRBD2 (6 bases). The germline V gene has CDR1 SGHRS and CDR2 YFSETQ. This CDR3 has 16 residues. Trimming stripped 6 bases from V and 6 bases from J, with 21 bases between. Full variable domain (outside the CDR3, taken from reference TRBV5-1 and TRBJ2-2): KAGVTQTPRYLIKTRGQQVTLSCSPISGHRSVSWYQQTPGQGLQFLFEYFSETQRNKGNFPGRFSGRQFSNSRSEMNVSTLELGDSALYLCASTPLEGSESGELFFGEGSRLTVL.

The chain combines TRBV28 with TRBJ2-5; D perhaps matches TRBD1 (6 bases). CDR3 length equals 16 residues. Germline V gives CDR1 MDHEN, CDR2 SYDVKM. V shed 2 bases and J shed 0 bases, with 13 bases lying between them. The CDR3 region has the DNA TGTGCCAGCAGTTTAAGTTTAGGGGGATACCAAGAGACCCAGTACTTC. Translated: CASSLSLGGYQETQYF.

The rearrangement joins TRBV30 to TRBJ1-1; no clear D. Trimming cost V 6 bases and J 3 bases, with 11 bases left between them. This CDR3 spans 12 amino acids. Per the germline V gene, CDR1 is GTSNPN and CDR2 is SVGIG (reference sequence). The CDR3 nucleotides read TGTGCCTGTGGAGGGCGTTACACTGAAGCTTTCTTT. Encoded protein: CACGGRYTEAFF.

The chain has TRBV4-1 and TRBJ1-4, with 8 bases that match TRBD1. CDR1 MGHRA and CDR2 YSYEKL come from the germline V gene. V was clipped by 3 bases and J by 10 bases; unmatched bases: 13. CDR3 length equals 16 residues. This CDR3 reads CASSQEPGQAAGKLFF. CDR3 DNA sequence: TGCGCCAGCAGCCAGGAACCGGGACAGGCGGCAGGAAAACTGTTTTTT.

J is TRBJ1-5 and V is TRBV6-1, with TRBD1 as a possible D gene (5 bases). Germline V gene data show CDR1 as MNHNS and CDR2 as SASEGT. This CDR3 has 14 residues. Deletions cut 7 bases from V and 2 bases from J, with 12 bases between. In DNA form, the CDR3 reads TGTGCCAGCACGGTAGGGGCGGGCAATCAGCCCCAGCATTTT. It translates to CASTVGAGNQPQHF.

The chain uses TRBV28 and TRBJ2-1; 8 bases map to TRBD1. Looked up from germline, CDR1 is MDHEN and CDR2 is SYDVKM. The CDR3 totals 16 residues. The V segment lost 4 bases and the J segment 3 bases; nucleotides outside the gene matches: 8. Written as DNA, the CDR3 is TGTGCCAGCAGTTCGACCATGACAGGGGACTACAATGAGCAGTTCTTC. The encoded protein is CASSSTMTGDYNEQFF. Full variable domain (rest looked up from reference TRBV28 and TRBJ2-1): DVKVTQSSRYLVKRTGEKVFLECVQDMDHENMFWYRQDPGLGLRLIYFSYDVKMKEKGDIPEGYSVSREKKERFSLILESASTNQTSMYLCASSSTMTGDYNEQFFGPGTRLTVL.